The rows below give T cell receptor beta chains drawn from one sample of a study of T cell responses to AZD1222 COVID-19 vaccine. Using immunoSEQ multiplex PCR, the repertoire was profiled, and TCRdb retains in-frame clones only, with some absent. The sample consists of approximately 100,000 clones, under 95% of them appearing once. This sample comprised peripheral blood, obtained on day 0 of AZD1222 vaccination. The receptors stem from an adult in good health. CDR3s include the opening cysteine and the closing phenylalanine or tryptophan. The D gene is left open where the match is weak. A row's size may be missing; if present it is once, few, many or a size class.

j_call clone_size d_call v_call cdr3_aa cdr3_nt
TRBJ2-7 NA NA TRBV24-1 CATRQGNSYEQYF TGTGCCACCAGGCAGGGAAACTCGTACGAGCAGTACTTC
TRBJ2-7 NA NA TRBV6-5 CASSYTRGGPYEQYF TGTGCCAGCAGTTACACGCGGGGAGGCCCCTACGAGCAGTACTTC
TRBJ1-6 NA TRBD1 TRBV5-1 CASSGGTVNSPLHF TGCGCCAGCAGCGGAGGGACAGTGAATTCACCCCTCCACTTT
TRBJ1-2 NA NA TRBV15 CATSRDRVEGYTF TGTGCCACCAGCAGAGACAGGGTAGAGGGCTACACCTTC
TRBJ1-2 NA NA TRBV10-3 CAISESSQTYGYTF TGTGCCATCAGTGAGTCGAGCCAGACCTATGGCTACACCTTC
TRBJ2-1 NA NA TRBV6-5 CASKLGSSAYNEQFF TGTGCCAGCAAACTAGGGTCTTCGGCCTACAATGAGCAGTTCTTC
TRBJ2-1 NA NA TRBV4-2 CASSQDSGSVLFF TGTGCCAGCAGTCAAGATTCCGGCTCGGTTTTGTTCTTC
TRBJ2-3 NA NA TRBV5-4 CASSLAVAESTDTQYF TGTGCCAGCAGCTTGGCGGTAGCGGAAAGCACAGATACGCAGTATTTT
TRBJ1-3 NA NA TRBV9 CASSVEGIGNTIYF TGTGCCAGCAGCGTAGAAGGGATCGGAAACACCATATATTTT
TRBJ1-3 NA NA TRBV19 CASSLHHSPGNTIYF TGTGCCAGTAGTCTCCACCACAGCCCTGGAAACACCATATATTTT
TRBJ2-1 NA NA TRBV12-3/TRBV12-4 CASSLAGSRQFF TGTGCCAGCAGTTTGGCAGGCAGTAGGCAGTTCTTC
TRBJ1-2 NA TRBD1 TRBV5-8 CASSQRQGNYGYTF TGTGCCAGCAGCCAAAGACAGGGTAACTATGGCTACACCTTC
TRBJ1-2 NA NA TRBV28 CATAGQRGLYGYTF TGTGCCACCGCGGGTCAGAGGGGACTCTATGGCTACACCTTC
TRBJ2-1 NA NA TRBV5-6 CASSVTASSYNEQFF TGTGCCAGCAGCGTGACCGCCAGCTCCTACAATGAGCAGTTCTTC
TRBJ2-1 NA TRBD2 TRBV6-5 CASGGGRRDEQFF TGTGCCAGCGGGGGGGGGAGACGGGATGAGCAGTTCTTC
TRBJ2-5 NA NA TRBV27 CASSLIFGVQETQYF TGTGCCAGCAGTTTAATATTCGGCGTACAAGAGACCCAGTACTTC
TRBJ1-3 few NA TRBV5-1 CASSPRGGPGNTIYF TGCGCCAGCAGCCCACGAGGGGGGCCCGGAAACACCATATATTTT
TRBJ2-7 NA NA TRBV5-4 CASSLPSGADYEQYF TGTGCCAGCAGCTTGCCGTCGGGGGCGGACTACGAGCAGTACTTC
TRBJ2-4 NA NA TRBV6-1 CASSATGRWGKNIQYF TGTGCCAGCAGTGCAACAGGGAGATGGGGCAAAAACATTCAGTACTTC
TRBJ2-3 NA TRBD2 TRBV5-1 CASTGLAGEADTQYF TGCGCCAGCACTGGACTAGCGGGAGAGGCAGATACGCAGTATTTT
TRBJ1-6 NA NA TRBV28 CASSFIGSQENSPLHF TGTGCCAGCAGTTTTATCGGGTCGCAGGAAAATTCACCCCTCCACTTT
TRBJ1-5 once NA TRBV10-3 CAIGGASNQPQHF TGTGCCATCGGGGGGGCAAGCAATCAGCCCCAGCATTTT
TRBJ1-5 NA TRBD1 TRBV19 CASSLPGQKDNQPQHF TGTGCCAGTAGCCTCCCGGGACAGAAAGATAATCAGCCCCAGCATTTT
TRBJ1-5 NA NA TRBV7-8 CASSLAYGVSDGQPQHF TGTGCCAGCAGCTTAGCATACGGGGTGTCGGATGGTCAGCCCCAGCATTTT
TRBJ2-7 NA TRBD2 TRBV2 CASSGVAGVTEQYF TGTGCCAGCAGTGGGGTAGCGGGAGTCACCGAGCAGTACTTC
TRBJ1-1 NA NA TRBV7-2 CASSLDPLGNAEAFF TGTGCCAGCAGCTTAGATCCCTTGGGGAACGCTGAAGCTTTCTTT
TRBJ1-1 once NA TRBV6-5 CASSYSQVGTEAFF TGTGCCAGCAGTTACTCTCAGGTTGGCACTGAAGCTTTCTTT
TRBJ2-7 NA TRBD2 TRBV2 CASSGNSGPSYEQYF TGTGCCAGCAGTGGTAATAGCGGGCCCTCCTACGAGCAGTACTTC
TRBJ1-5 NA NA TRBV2 CASSQQGTVGQPQHF TGTGCCAGCAGTCAACAGGGTACTGTTGGTCAGCCCCAGCATTTT
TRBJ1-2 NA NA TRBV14 CASSRGDTGYTF TGTGCCAGCAGCCGGGGGGACACGGGCTACACCTTC
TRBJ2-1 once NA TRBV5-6 CASSLYNEQFF TGTGCCAGCAGCTTATACAATGAGCAGTTCTTC
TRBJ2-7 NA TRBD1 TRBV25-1 CASSNTGGQEQYF TGTGCCAGCAGTAACACAGGGGGCCAAGAGCAGTACTTC
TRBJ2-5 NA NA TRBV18 CASSTIGNQETQYF TGTGCCAGCTCTACCATTGGGAATCAAGAGACCCAGTACTTC
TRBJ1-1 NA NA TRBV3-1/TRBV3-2 CASSQVRREEAFF TGTGCCAGCAGCCAAGTACGTCGAGAAGAAGCTTTCTTT
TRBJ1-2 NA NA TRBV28 CASTPQGSYGYTF TGTGCCAGCACCCCCCAGGGGAGCTATGGCTACACCTTC
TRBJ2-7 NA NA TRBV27 CASSSTVGPYEQYF TGTGCCAGCAGTTCCACGGTGGGCCCCTACGAGCAGTACTTC
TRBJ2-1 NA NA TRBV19 CASSGGQINEQFF TGTGCCAGTAGCGGGGGACAGATCAATGAGCAGTTCTTC
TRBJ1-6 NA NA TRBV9 CASSVGADYNSPLHF TGTGCCAGCAGCGTAGGAGCAGACTATAATTCACCCCTCCACTTT
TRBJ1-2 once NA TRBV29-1 CSVEDPGRTGYTF TGCAGCGTTGAAGACCCGGGGCGGACTGGCTACACCTTC
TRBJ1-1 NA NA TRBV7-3 CASSSDRNTEAFF TGTGCCAGCAGCTCAGACAGAAACACTGAAGCTTTCTTT
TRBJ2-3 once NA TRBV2 CASSEDLTDTQYF TGTGCCAGCAGTGAGGATCTTACAGATACGCAGTATTTT
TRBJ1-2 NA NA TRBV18 CASHGQSSNYGYTF TGTGCCAGCCACGGACAGTCATCTAACTATGGCTACACCTTC
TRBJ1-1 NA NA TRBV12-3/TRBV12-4 CASSLGVEAFF TGTGCCAGCAGTTTAGGGGTTGAAGCTTTCTTT
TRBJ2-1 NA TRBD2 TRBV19 CASSSYRTSGSYEQFF TGTGCCAGTAGTAGCTATAGGACTAGCGGGAGCTATGAGCAGTTCTTC
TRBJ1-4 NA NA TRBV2 CASTGGGSLRGEKLFF TGTGCCAGCACCGGGGGAGGGTCACTAAGAGGGGAAAAACTGTTTTTT
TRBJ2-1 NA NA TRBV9 CASTETGRGHEQFF TGTGCCAGCACCGAAACGGGGAGGGGGCATGAGCAGTTCTTC
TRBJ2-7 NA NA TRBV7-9 CASSFPGYMGKGEQYF TGTGCCAGCAGCTTCCCAGGGTATATGGGTAAGGGCGAGCAGTACTTC
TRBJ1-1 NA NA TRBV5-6 CASSLVEGAGTEAFF TGTGCCAGCAGCTTGGTGGAGGGCGCGGGCACTGAAGCTTTCTTT
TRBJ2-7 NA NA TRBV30 CAWSVDTVYEQYF TGTGCCTGGAGTGTAGACACAGTATACGAGCAGTACTTC
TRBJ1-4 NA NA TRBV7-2 CASSLSGWGEKLFF TGTGCCAGCAGCCTCTCAGGGTGGGGTGAAAAACTGTTTTTT
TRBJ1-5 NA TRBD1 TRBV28 CASSSPGTVYSNQPQHF TGTGCCAGCAGTTCCCCCGGGACAGTTTATAGCAATCAGCCCCAGCATTTT
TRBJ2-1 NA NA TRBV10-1 CASSDLWGNEQFF TGCGCCAGCAGTGATCTGTGGGGGAATGAGCAGTTCTTC
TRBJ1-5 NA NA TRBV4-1 CASSQDHRRRGQHF TGCGCCAGCAGCCAAGATCACCGCCGTAGGGGCCAGCATTTT
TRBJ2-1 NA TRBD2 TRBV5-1 CASSFGTKQFF TGCGCCAGCAGCTTCGGGACTAAGCAGTTCTTC
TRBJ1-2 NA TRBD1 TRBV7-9 CASSSGTGGNGYTF TGTGCCAGCAGCTCCGGGACAGGGGGCAATGGCTACACCTTC